Each of the 26 T cell receptor beta chains below was sequenced from the same sample in a study of T cell repertoires in cytomegalovirus infection (dated by TCRdb to between 2018 and 2021). Their recognized antigens are unknown. Sample treatment or condition, as interpreted from the label and publication: in vitro stimulation with specific CMV peptide epitopes to enrich CMV-specific T cells. Sequenced using an Illumina HiSeq 1500. TCRdb redid the processing of the public reads, applying fastp at Q25 and MiXCR, and retained in-frame beta chains. All rows with the same CDR3 protein become a single entry with the most common DNA and genes. The sample table lists 250,000 to 400,000 distinct CDR3 sequences, roughly 25% of them with a count of one. 10% to 15% of the sample comes from the top ten. The sample in question was cultured PBMCs, obtained from culture after CMV antigen stimulation. Receptor source: a human donor in good health (CMV status not recorded). Some clones in this sample may be carry-over from other donors' samples.

This clonotype was counted once. This chain connects TRBV30 to TRBJ2-5, with TRBD2 identical over 10 bases. The CDR3 is made up of 15 amino acids. V shed 1 base, J shed 4 bases, and the junction held 6 bases outside the gene matches. Germline V lookup: CDR1 GTSNPN, CDR2 SVGIG (reference sequence). CDR3 DNA: TGTGCCTGGAGTGAACTAGCGGGATCCTCAGAGACCCAGTACTTC. It yields the protein CAWSELAGSSETQYF.

The chain joins TRBV4-3 to TRBJ2-5; 7 bases are a match to TRBD2. V lost 1 base, J lost 4 bases, and 6 bases stayed unmatched. Germline assignment: CDR1 LGHNA and CDR2 YSLEER. This CDR3 comprises 15 residues. The CDR3 sequence: CASSQVPGEGETQYF. In DNA, the CDR3 is TGCGCCAGCAGCCAAGTCCCCGGGGAGGGAGAGACCCAGTACTTC.

The sample holds a few counts of this clonotype. V is TRBV12-3 or TRBV12-4 and J is TRBJ2-3; 9 bases line up with TRBD2. V shed 6 bases and J 1 base; nucleotides not matched to a gene: 5. The CDR3 runs to 15 residues. CDR3 nucleotide sequence: TGTGCCAGCAGCACTCGGACTAGCGGCACAGATACGCAGTATTTT. Protein sequence: CASSTRTSGTDTQYF.

The chain couples TRBV10-3 to TRBJ2-3; tentatively, D is TRBD2 (6 bases). V was clipped by 0 bases and J by 0 bases, with 16 bases between them. The CDR3 spans 18 residues. Germline V gene sequence: CDR1 ENHRY, CDR2 SYGVKD. The CDR3 region has the DNA TGTGCCATCAGTGAGTCGATCCGGAACGGGGGAAGCACAGATACGCAGTATTTT. Protein product: CAISESIRNGGSTDTQYF.

The V gene is TRBV13, the J gene TRBJ2-7; 7 positions match TRBD1. CDR1 is PRHDT, CDR2 FYEKMQ, per germline (reference sequence). V shed 8 bases and J 1 base; nucleotides not matched to a gene: 14. The CDR3 runs 16 residues. In DNA, the CDR3 is TGTGCCAGCGGACCGGCCGGGCAGGGGGAGTCCTACGAGCAGTACTTC. Protein: CASGPAGQGESYEQYF. Complete variable domain (other parts from reference TRBV13 and TRBJ2-7): AAGVIQSPRHLIKEKRETATLKCYPIPRHDTVYWYQQGPGQDPQFLISFYEKMQSDKGSIPDRFSAQQFSDYHSELNMSSLELGDSALYFCASGPAGQGESYEQYFGPGTRLTVT.

There are many counts of this clonotype. The rearrangement uses TRBV27 and TRBJ1-1; TRBD1 matches 12 bases. Germline V CDR1 and CDR2: MNHEY, SMNVEV (reference sequence). J lost 1 base, V lost 2 bases, and 8 bases had no gene match. The length of the CDR3 is 18 residues. The CDR3 bases are TGTGCCAGCAGTTTACGGGGACAGGGGGCGAATTCGAACACTGAAGCTTTCTTT. This codes for CASSLRGQGANSNTEAFF.

This sequence joins TRBV14 and TRBJ2-3, with 8 bases that match TRBD1. J gave up 4 bases and V 3 bases, and 3 bases lay outside the gene matches. Germline values: CDR1 SGHDN, CDR2 FVKESK. The CDR3 length is 14 residues. The CDR3 reads CASSQAGGADTQYF. The DNA for the CDR3 is TGTGCCAGCAGCCAGGCAGGGGGCGCAGATACGCAGTATTTT. Variable domain in full (rest from reference TRBV14 and TRBJ2-3): EAGVTQFPSHSVIEKGQTVTLRCDPISGHDNLYWYRRVMGKEIKFLLHFVKESKQDESGMPNNRFLAERTGGTYSTLKVQPAELEDSGVYFCASSQAGGADTQYFGPGTRLTVL.

This clonotype was counted between two and nine times. The chain joins TRBV10-3 to TRBJ1-4; D unresolved. V lost 6 bases and J lost 6, with 11 bases in between. The CDR3 consists of 13 residues. Germline V lookup: CDR1 ENHRY, CDR2 SYGVKD. This chain's CDR3 is CAISPAVDEKLFF. The CDR3 DNA sequence: TGTGCCATCAGCCCCGCGGTCGATGAAAAACTGTTTTTT.

The rearrangement uses TRBV12-3 or TRBV12-4 and TRBJ2-5, with TRBD2 identical over 7 bases. The CDR3 is made up of 13 amino acids. V shed 6 bases and J 4 bases; nucleotides not matched to a gene: 5. The CDR3 loop is CASSNIAGETQYF. The CDR3 bases are TGTGCCAGCAGCAATATAGCGGGAGAGACCCAGTACTTC.

The table lists this clonotype with a count of one. Sequence at one end of the junction differs from germline and may be a read error. The chain is built from TRBV6-2 or TRBV6-3 and TRBJ2-1; TRBD1 matches 7 bases. This CDR3 has 15 amino acids. Germline CDR1 is MNHEY and CDR2 is SVGEGT. The CDR3 bases are TGTGCCACCCAAGGACAGGCAAGGAGGTACAATGAGCAGTCCTTC. Amino acids: CATQGQARRYNEQSF.

This clonotype was counted only a few times. The CDR3 bases are TGTGCCAGCAGCGTAGAAACAGATACGCAGTATTTT. Protein sequence: CASSVETDTQYF. V is TRBV9 and J is TRBJ2-3; D is undetermined. Germline assignment: CDR1 SGDLS and CDR2 YYNGEE. V lost 0 bases and J lost 3, with 2 bases in between. There are 12 residues in the CDR3. Full variable domain (remainder filled in from reference TRBV9 and TRBJ2-3): DSGVTQTPKHLITATGQRVTLRCSPRSGDLSVYWYQQSLDQGLQFLIQYYNGEERAKGNILERFSAQQFPDLHSELNLSSLELGDSALYFCASSVETDTQYFGPGTRLTVL.

Here the CDR3 DNA reads TGTGCCAGCAGCGCTGGACAGGGGGCGCAAACCGGGGAGCTGTTTTTT. Protein sequence: CASSAGQGAQTGELFF. The chain is built from TRBV7-3 and TRBJ2-2, with 11 bases lining up with TRBD1. The CDR3 covers 16 residues. The J segment lost 5 bases and the V segment lost 5 bases, leaving 7 bases of the junction unmatched. Germline V CDR1 and CDR2: SGHTA, FQGTGA.

Points on this clonotype: This sequence may be a read error, since a much larger clone differs from it by one base. This chain links TRBV7-2 with TRBJ2-1, with D possibly being TRBD2 (6 bases). Germline V gene data show CDR1 as SGHTA and CDR2 as FQGNSA. The CDR3 contains 17 residues. The CDR3, as DNA: TGTGCCGGCAGCTTAGATATTTGGGCTAGCGAGTACAATGAGCAGTTCTTC. Protein sequence: CAGSLDIWASEYNEQFF.

Ten or more counts support this clonotype. The V call is TRBV28, the J call TRBJ1-1; 10 bases agree with TRBD1. From germline, CDR1 is MDHEN and CDR2 SYDVKM. The CDR3 sequence is 16 residues long. After removal of 4 bases from V and 10 bases from J, the junction contained 15 bases not matched to a gene. This CDR3 reads CASSSNRDRGGRGAFF. In DNA form, the CDR3 reads TGTGCCAGCAGTTCCAACCGGGACAGGGGCGGGAGGGGAGCTTTCTTT.

This clonotype was picked up a small number of times. The chain employs TRBV7-2 and TRBJ2-7; D ambiguous. This CDR3 has 15 amino acids. Trimming removed 5 bases at V and 3 bases at J, with 17 bases between. Germline CDR1 SGHTA, CDR2 FQGNSA. CDR3 in amino acids: CASSPSAARHYEQYV. CDR3 in DNA: TGTGCCAGCAGCCCGTCGGCGGCCAGGCACTACGAGCAGTACGTC.

This clonotype came up a few times. J is TRBJ2-6 and V is TRBV18; the D call may be TRBD1 or TRBD2 (5 bases each). CDR3 length: 18 residues. The germline gives CDR1 KGHSH, CDR2 LQKENI. Trimming took off 3 bases at V and 0 bases at J, with 15 bases between the two ends. The CDR3, as DNA: TGTGCCAGCTCACCGGATACTCGAGGGGTCTCTGGGGCCAACGTCCTGACTTTC. Its translation: CASSPDTRGVSGANVLTF.

The chain has TRBV4-1 and TRBJ1-4; D not resolved. The germline V gene has CDR1 MGHRA and CDR2 YSYEKL. Trimming shortened V by 3 bases and J by 8 bases, and 19 bases separated the two germline ends. The CDR3 contains 16 residues. In nucleotides, the CDR3 is TGCGCCAGCAGCCAGACTCCGAGGGCGGGGTGGGAAAAACTGTTTTTT. Protein sequence: CASSQTPRAGWEKLFF.

The rearrangement links TRBV11-2 to TRBJ2-3; weak D call: TRBD2 (5 bases). The V end was cut by 7 bases, the J end by 5 bases, with 10 bases between. Germline V gene lookup returns CDR1 SGHAT and CDR2 FQNNGV. This CDR3 region has 12 residues. The CDR3 nucleotides read TGTGCCAGCACCGTCGAGGGAGATACGCAGTATTTT. Its protein is CASTVEGDTQYF.

This chain joins TRBV20-1 and TRBJ2-7; 7 bases map to TRBD2. This CDR3 has 15 residues. The V segment lost 0 bases and the J segment 1 base; nucleotides outside the gene matches: 6. Looked up from germline, CDR1 is DFQATT and CDR2 is SNEGSKA (reference sequence). The CDR3 loop reads CSARDLAEGSYEQYF. Written as DNA, the CDR3 is TGCAGTGCTAGAGATCTAGCGGAAGGTTCCTACGAGCAGTACTTC.

The chain uses TRBV7-2 and TRBJ1-1; 9 positions agree with TRBD1. The V gene end was trimmed by 5 bases and the J gene end by 2 bases; junction bases not matched to a gene: 24. The V gene's germline CDR1 is SGHTA and CDR2 FQGNSA. The CDR3 spans 21 residues. The CDR3, as DNA: TGTACCAGCAGCGGGCTTCACCTAGACTTCCGGGACAGGGTTCCCAACACTGAAGCTTTCTTT. Protein: CTSSGLHLDFRDRVPNTEAFF.

V usage is TRBV9 and J usage is TRBJ2-1; D is unresolved. This CDR3 comprises 12 residues. From germline, CDR1 is SGDLS and CDR2 YYNGEE. V was cut by 0 bases and J by 9 bases, with 7 bases left in between. The CDR3 loop reads CASSVASSEQFF. The DNA of the CDR3 is TGTGCCAGCAGCGTAGCCTCTAGTGAGCAGTTCTTC. Using reference TRBV9 and TRBJ2-1 for the parts outside the CDR3, the full variable domain is DSGVTQTPKHLITATGQRVTLRCSPRSGDLSVYWYQQSLDQGLQFLIQYYNGEERAKGNILERFSAQQFPDLHSELNLSSLELGDSALYFCASSVASSEQFFGPGTRLTVL.

Many counts were recorded for this clonotype. This rearrangement joins TRBV9 to TRBJ1-3; D remains unclear. This CDR3 has 17 amino acids. V lost 0 bases and J lost 0, with 13 bases in between. Looked up from germline, CDR1 is SGDLS and CDR2 is YYNGEE. The CDR3 region has the DNA TGTGCCAGCAGCGTAGAGGTATGGACGGACTCTGGAAACACCATATATTTT. Its protein product is CASSVEVWTDSGNTIYF.

The chain has TRBV7-2 and TRBJ2-3, with 9 bases lining up with TRBD1. V dropped 4 bases and J dropped 2; count of bases not matched to a gene: 1. CDR3 size: 14 residues. The germline gives CDR1 SGHTA, CDR2 FQGNSA. The CDR3: CASSWDRATDTQYF. For the CDR3, the DNA is TGTGCCAGCAGCTGGGACAGGGCCACAGATACGCAGTATTTT.

CDR3 sequence: CASSRLTGGADTQYF. DNA of the CDR3: TGTGCCAGCAGCCGACTTACAGGGGGAGCAGATACGCAGTATTTT. This rearrangement joins TRBV14 to TRBJ2-3; TRBD1 matches 8 bases. Germline CDR1 SGHDN, CDR2 FVKESK. The CDR3 length is 15 residues. J was trimmed by 4 bases and V by 4 bases; bases with no gene match: 7.

The chain joins TRBV20-1 to TRBJ1-3, with D possibly TRBD1 on 5 matching bases. This CDR3 comprises 17 residues. V lost 3 bases and J 0 bases, leaving 18 bases between the germline ends. Germline V lookup: CDR1 DFQATT, CDR2 SNEGSKA (reference sequence). Here the CDR3 reads CSARDKGLDGSGNTIYF. In DNA, the CDR3 is TGCAGTGCTAGGGACAAGGGACTTGATGGCTCTGGAAACACCATATATTTT.

This clonotype was seen more than once but under ten times. The chain uses TRBV7-8 and TRBJ2-3, with D possibly matching TRBD2 (6 bases). Germline V gene sequence: CDR1 SGHVS, CDR2 FQNEAQ. V lost 7 bases, J lost 0 bases, and 14 bases lay in between. CDR3 length: 15 residues. CDR3 coding DNA: TGTGCCAGCAACTTGGGGGGTGGGAGCACAGATACGCAGTATTTT. This translates into CASNLGGGSTDTQYF.